This is a list of T cell receptor beta chains from one sample in a study of shared clonotypes between healthy human individuals. Some clones are missing from TCRdb's copy, which holds only in-frame ones; the method was immunoSEQ multiplex PCR. The data show more than 2 million clones, with approximately 92% seen just once and less than 2% held by the top ten. Sample: naive CD8+ T cells from PBMCs. These receptor sequences come from a man aged 18-30 years in good health. Some clones in this sample may be carry-over from other donors' samples. Both conserved end residues are part of each CDR3. Fields, in order: CDR3 length, V gene, CDR3 protein.

15,TRBV13,CASTEGASSYNEQFF
13,TRBV4-1,CASSQALTYEQYF
14,TRBV7-9,CASSPWTGDTEAFF
14,TRBV7-2,CASSQDMSSYEQYF
19,TRBV27,CASSLRLTSGIINTGELFF
14,TRBV29-1,CSVANVGDSYEQYF
15,TRBV9,CASSVEDMGSYEQYF
13,TRBV27,CASSFRGVTSQHF
15,TRBV2,CASSGPGLFAYEQYF
17,TRBV14,CASSQGAFVGRGREAFF
15,TRBV7-3,CASSFPGSKDNEQFF
14,TRBV28,CASSGPRGDEKLFF
12,TRBV5-4,CASSGTGPEQYF
15,TRBV30,CAWTSPDWWEDTQYF
16,TRBV4-1,CASSLRGQEISYEQYF
15,TRBV4-1,CASSPSQGLNTEAFF
15,TRBV18,CASSPPVPLGNTIYF
14,TRBV19,CASSSQGARQPQHF
16,TRBV28,CASSLRGLADYNEQFF
15,TRBV15,CATSRPGGGLETQYF
16,TRBV10-3,CAISDPDRGIQETQYF
16,TRBV7-6,CASSPLSGVLNTEAFF
14,TRBV27,CASSSQGPQGKQFF
13,TRBV27,CASSPLYTGELFF
14,TRBV5-4,CASSLGTGPYEQYF
13,TRBV11-2,CASSPPSLNEQFF
15,TRBV5-4,CASSPGQPNTGELFF
15,TRBV7-8,CASSHMDRGRHEQYF
15,TRBV9,CASSVSGATNTEAFF
13,TRBV25-1,CASSSRSYNEQFF
15,TRBV7-9,CASSLGQGVYNEQFF
17,TRBV28,CASSLYRDTSTNEKLFF
15,TRBV27,CASSPRLHSSYEQYF
17,TRBV7-9,CASRWGPGTGGTGELFF
15,TRBV30,CASEGSRTGGYEQYF
13,TRBV27,CASRGASNQPQHF
18,TRBV4-2,CASSQGTGGPATNEKLFF
17,TRBV19,CASSRRGPTGTGYEQYF
14,TRBV7-9,CASTHAGAGETQYF
15,TRBV19,CASKNRGQSAYEQYF
18,TRBV9,CASSVAATSTSSYNEQFF
14,TRBV28,CASSTAGRPWEQYF